The 15 T cell receptor beta chains below come from one sample, sequenced in a study of shared clonotypes between healthy human individuals. Data came from immunoSEQ multiplex PCR; TCRdb stores just in-frame clones and leaves some out. The data show about 1.5 million clones, 95% to 99% seen once. What was sequenced was naive CD4+ T cells sorted from blood. This sample's subset: CD45RA+ positively selected. These receptors all stem from a young man in good health.

The chain is built from TRBV5-1 and TRBJ2-1, with 7 bases aligning to TRBD2. CDR1 is SGHRS, CDR2 YFSETQ, per germline. V gave up 4 bases and J gave up 5 bases; unmatched junction bases: 12. The CDR3 is 16 residues long. In nucleotides, the CDR3 is TGCGCCAGCAGCAAATACCTAGCGGAACAGGACAATGAGCAGTTCTTC. Translated: CASSKYLAEQDNEQFF.

The chain links TRBV9 to TRBJ2-7; 8 positions match TRBD1. This CDR3 contains 15 residues. V dropped 3 bases and J dropped 0; count of bases not matched to a gene: 5. CDR1 and CDR2 from the germline V gene are SGDLS and YYNGEE. The CDR3 DNA is TGTGCCAGCAGCGCCGGACAGGGACCCTCCTACGAGCAGTACTTC. This sequence encodes CASSAGQGPSYEQYF.

This chain connects TRBV7-2 to TRBJ2-5; D possibly matches TRBD1 or TRBD2 (5 bases each). Germline CDR1 and CDR2: SGHTA and FQGNSA. The CDR3 has 15 residues. V dropped 5 bases and J dropped 10 bases, with 23 bases sitting between them. The CDR3 here is CASSPPPGGLGDQYF. Here the CDR3 DNA reads TGTGCCAGCAGCCCCCCGCCAGGCGGATTGGGGGACCAGTACTTC.

The rearrangement joins TRBV11-2 to TRBJ2-5; 10 positions match TRBD1. Trimming removed 1 base from V and 4 bases from J; junction bases left unmatched: 6. The CDR3 has 16 residues. Looked up from germline, CDR1 is SGHAT and CDR2 is FQNNGV. In DNA, the CDR3 is TGTGCCAGCAGCTTAGGGGACAGGGGTCGGAGAGAGACCCAGTACTTC. Translated, it gives CASSLGDRGRRETQYF.

In its sample, this clone was seen once. V gene TRBV6-5 combines with J gene TRBJ1-4; the D is unclear. V lost 6 bases, J lost 0 bases, and 8 bases lay in between. The CDR3 loop spans 14 amino acids. The germline V gene encodes CDR1 MNHEY and CDR2 SVGAGI. CDR3 in amino acids: CASRQTSTNEKLFF. The CDR3 nucleotides are TGTGCCAGCAGACAGACCTCAACTAATGAAAAACTGTTTTTT.

For this clone: Other DNA sequences from this sample encode an identical CDR3 as well. The chain employs TRBV20-1 and TRBJ2-7; D remains unclear. V shed 5 bases and J shed 0 bases, with 2 bases lying between them. In germline, CDR1 is DFQATT, CDR2 SNEGSKA (reference sequence). CDR3 length: 10 residues. The CDR3 DNA sequence: TGCAGTGCTGGCTCCTACGAGCAGTACTTC. It yields the protein CSAGSYEQYF.

V usage is TRBV28 and J usage is TRBJ2-1; D is possibly TRBD2 (5 bases). The length of the CDR3 is 12 residues. Per germline, CDR1 MDHEN and CDR2 SYDVKM. Trimming left V 6 bases short and J 10 bases short, with 13 bases between. The CDR3, as DNA: TGTGCCAGCAGAAAACTAGTTGGGGAGCAGTTCTTC. Its translation: CASRKLVGEQFF.

This clone was observed once. V gene TRBV7-9 combines with J gene TRBJ2-4; possibly TRBD1 or TRBD2 for D (5 bases each). CDR1 SEHNR and CDR2 FQNEAQ come from the germline V gene (reference sequence). The CDR3 consists of 17 residues. With 1 base removed from V and 6 bases from J, the gap between germline ends came to 19 bases. DNA for the CDR3: TGTGCCAGCAGCTTAGGCGTCTCAGGGAGCCGTGGAAACATTCAGTACTTC. Its translation: CASSLGVSGSRGNIQYF.

The chain is built from TRBV5-8 and TRBJ2-6, with D uncertain. The germline gives CDR1 SGHTS, CDR2 YDEGEE. V was shortened by 2 bases and J by 0 bases, with 18 bases between the two germline ends. The CDR3 is made up of 19 amino acids. The CDR3 here is CASSLIPGRGLSGANVLTF. The CDR3 DNA sequence: TGTGCCAGCAGCTTAATACCGGGTCGAGGTCTCTCTGGGGCCAACGTCCTGACTTTC.

V usage is TRBV5-1 and J usage is TRBJ1-1; D unclear. V lost 4 bases and J 1 base, leaving 8 bases between the germline ends. The V gene's germline CDR1 is SGHRS and CDR2 YFSETQ. The CDR3 is made up of 13 amino acids. The CDR3 protein is CASSPMWNTEAFF. CDR3 coding DNA: TGCGCCAGCAGCCCCATGTGGAACACTGAAGCTTTCTTT.

The genes are TRBV7-2 and TRBJ1-2, with 9 nucleotides matching TRBD1. Germline assignment: CDR1 SGHTA and CDR2 FQGNSA. The CDR3 has 18 residues. V was clipped by 4 bases and J by 4 bases; unmatched bases: 16. CDR3 sequence: CASSSPRTGVGYGYGYTF. Here the CDR3 DNA reads TGTGCCAGCAGCTCGCCCCGGACAGGGGTGGGTTACGGCTATGGCTACACCTTC. The whole variable domain, filled in from reference TRBV7-2 and TRBJ1-2, reads GAGVSQSPSNKVTEKGKDVELRCDPISGHTALYWYRQSLGQGLEFLIYFQGNSAPDKSGLPSDRFSAERTGGSVSTLTIQRTQQEDSAVYLCASSSPRTGVGYGYGYTFGSGTRLTVV.

The gene calls are TRBV6-1 and TRBJ2-3; TRBD2 is a possible D gene (5 bases). Germline V gene sequence: CDR1 MNHNS, CDR2 SASEGT. V was cut by 1 base and J by 3 bases, with 11 bases left in between. CDR3 length equals 15 residues. The DNA for the CDR3 is TGTGCCAGCAGTGAAGAACAGTGGAGGACAGATACGCAGTATTTT. This gives the protein CASSEEQWRTDTQYF.

The chain recombines TRBV2 with TRBJ2-6; tentative D call: TRBD2 (5 bases). Germline CDR1 SNHLY, CDR2 FYNNEI. Between the trimmed V and J ends, which lost 1 base and 16 bases, there was a span of 11 bases. CDR3 length: 12 residues. CDR3 sequence reads: CASSEGRGLLTF. The CDR3 nucleotides read TGTGCCAGCAGTGAAGGGAGAGGGTTGCTGACTTTC.

The rearrangement links TRBV11-2 to TRBJ2-1, with D perhaps matching TRBD2 (7 bases). CDR1 and CDR2 (germline): SGHAT, FQNNGV. Trimming removed 3 bases at V and 7 bases at J, with 16 bases between. The CDR3 is made up of 15 amino acids. The CDR3 is CASSFQGRAPNEQFF. CDR3 DNA sequence: TGTGCCAGCAGCTTCCAGGGGAGGGCGCCTAATGAGCAGTTCTTC.

The J gene is TRBJ1-5, the V gene TRBV7-7; no clear D. CDR3 size: 13 residues. V was clipped by 1 base and J by 4 bases, with 5 bases between them. CDR1 SSHAT and CDR2 FNYEAQ come from the germline V gene (reference sequence). The CDR3 DNA follows: TGTGCCAGCAGCTTAGGCCGGAATCAGCCCCAGCATTTT. It translates to CASSLGRNQPQHF.